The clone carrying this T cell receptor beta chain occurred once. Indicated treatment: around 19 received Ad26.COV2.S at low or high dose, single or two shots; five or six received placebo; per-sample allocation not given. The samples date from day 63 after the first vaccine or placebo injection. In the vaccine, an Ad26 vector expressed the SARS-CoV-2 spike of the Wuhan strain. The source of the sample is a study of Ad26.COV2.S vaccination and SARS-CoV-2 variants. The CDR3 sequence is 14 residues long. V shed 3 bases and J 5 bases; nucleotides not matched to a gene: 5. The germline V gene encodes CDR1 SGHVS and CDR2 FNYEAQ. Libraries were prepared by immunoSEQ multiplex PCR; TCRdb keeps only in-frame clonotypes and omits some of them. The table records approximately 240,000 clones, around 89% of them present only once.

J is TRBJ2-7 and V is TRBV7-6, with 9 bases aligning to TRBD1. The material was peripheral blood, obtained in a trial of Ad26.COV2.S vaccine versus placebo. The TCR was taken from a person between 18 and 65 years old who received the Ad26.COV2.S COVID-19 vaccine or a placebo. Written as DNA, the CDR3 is TGTGCCAGCAGCTTGGGGACAGGGATCAACGAGCAGTACTTC. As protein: CASSLGTGINEQYF.